The rows below give T cell receptor beta chains drawn from one sample of a study of blood T cell repertoires in COVID-19. Sequencing was performed with immunoSEQ multiplex PCR; in TCRdb, only in-frame clones are kept and a portion is missing. The sample has approximately 160,000 clones, 84% seen once. Sequenced material: PBMCs or T cells enriched from blood (not recorded which). The receptors here all came from a woman aged 45 to 65 who had recovered from COVID-19. The CDR3 runs from the conserved cysteine through the conserved F or W. The D gene is left open where the match is weak. Where a row states a size, it is once, few, many or the class of an expanded clone; other rows omit it.

clone size	V gene	D gene	J gene	CDR3 protein	CDR3 DNA
-	TRBV2	-	TRBJ2-6	CASSPFWTATSGANVLTF	TGTGCCAGCTCACCCTTTTGGACAGCCACCTCTGGGGCCAACGTCCTGACTTTC
-	TRBV6-5	TRBD1	TRBJ2-7	CASRLMTGGSYEQYF	TGTGCCAGCCGATTGATGACAGGGGGCAGCTACGAGCAGTACTTC
-	TRBV4-2	-	TRBJ1-3	CASSQEEGRGNTIYF	TGTGCCAGCAGCCAAGAGGAGGGACGAGGAAACACCATATATTTT
-	TRBV10-3	-	TRBJ1-3	CAIRPRGTGDTIYF	TGTGCCATCAGACCCAGGGGCACCGGGGACACCATATATTTT
-	TRBV5-4	-	TRBJ1-6	CASSLELGVNNSPLHF	TGTGCCAGCAGCTTGGAGTTAGGGGTAAATAATTCACCCCTCCACTTT
once	TRBV29-1	TRBD1	TRBJ1-2	CSVEVRDRAYGYTF	TGCAGCGTTGAAGTTCGGGACAGGGCCTATGGCTACACCTTC
once	TRBV4-3	TRBD1	TRBJ1-2	CASSQDRGDYGYTF	TGCGCCAGCAGCCAAGACAGGGGGGACTATGGCTACACCTTC
-	TRBV7-2	-	TRBJ1-2	CASRPSAGVYGYTF	TGTGCCAGCAGGCCATCAGCAGGGGTGTATGGCTACACCTTC
-	TRBV6-2/TRBV6-3	TRBD1	TRBJ1-5	CASSSPPGQAFYSNQPQHF	TGTGCCAGCAGTTCCCCACCCGGACAGGCGTTTTATAGCAATCAGCCCCAGCATTTT
-	TRBV20-1	-	TRBJ1-3	CSARDLNTIYF	TGCAGTGCTAGAGATCTAAACACCATATATTTT
few	TRBV19	-	TRBJ1-1	CASRPVTGGITEAFF	TGTGCCAGTAGGCCCGTGACAGGTGGGATCACTGAAGCTTTCTTT
-	TRBV4-3	-	TRBJ1-4	CASSRTRTVRGEKLFF	TGCGCCAGCAGCCGGACCCGGACCGTAAGGGGTGAAAAACTGTTTTTT
-	TRBV5-1	-	TRBJ1-1	CASSFTPQGNTEAFF	TGCGCCAGCAGCTTCACCCCCCAGGGGAACACTGAAGCTTTCTTT
-	TRBV7-9	-	TRBJ1-2	CASSPRPLQQHGYTF	TGTGCCAGCAGCCCACGGCCCCTACAACAGCACGGCTACACCTTC
-	TRBV11-2	-	TRBJ1-4	CASSLLPSQAPTNEKLFF	TGTGCCAGCAGCTTACTCCCCTCGCAGGCACCCACTAATGAAAAACTGTTTTTT
-	TRBV11-2	-	TRBJ2-2	CASSLPLANTGELFF	TGTGCCAGCAGCTTACCGCTAGCGAACACCGGGGAGCTGTTTTTT
-	TRBV1	-	TRBJ2-7	CTSSLEDRNVSYEQYF	TGCACCAGCAGCCTGGAGGACAGAAACGTCTCCTACGAGCAGTACTTC
-	TRBV19	-	TRBJ1-5	CASSISSPTGSNQPQHF	TGTGCCAGTAGTATATCCAGCCCCACAGGCAGCAATCAGCCCCAGCATTTT
-	TRBV7-2	-	TRBJ2-1	CASSLTGWAEQFF	TGTGCCAGCAGCCTCACAGGGTGGGCTGAGCAGTTCTTC
-	TRBV7-9	-	TRBJ2-1	CASSLAPADEQFF	TGTGCCAGCAGCTTAGCCCCCGCAGATGAGCAGTTCTTC
-	TRBV4-3	-	TRBJ1-1	CASSQDLEGRQLEAFF	TGCGCCAGCAGCCAAGACCTAGAGGGTCGGCAGCTTGAAGCTTTCTTT
-	TRBV6-6	TRBD1	TRBJ1-1	CASSYDRVNTEAFF	TGTGCCAGCAGTTACGACAGGGTGAACACTGAAGCTTTCTTT
few	TRBV6-5	-	TRBJ2-7	CASRRTGPYEQYF	TGTGCCAGCAGGCGTACAGGGCCCTACGAGCAGTACTTC
-	TRBV7-2	-	TRBJ2-1	CASSLGTAPYNEQFF	TGTGCCAGCAGCTTAGGGACAGCGCCCTACAATGAGCAGTTCTTC
-	TRBV4-3	TRBD1	TRBJ2-7	CASSEGRDRGSYEQYF	TGCGCCAGCAGCGAGGGCCGGGACAGGGGCTCCTACGAGCAGTACTTC